Below, 13 T cell receptor beta chains from the same sample are listed, as sequenced in a study of cytomegalovirus exposure and HLA in healthy donors. Produced via immunoSEQ multiplex PCR; TCRdb's table is partial and in-frame only. Seen here are about 240,000 clones, approximately 90% observed once, and the top ten hold about 2.8%. Sequenced sample: PBMCs. The receptors shown here come from a man aged 18 to 35 in good health and CMV-seronegative.

In DNA, the CDR3 is TGTGCCAGCAGTTACTCGAACAGGGGCGAGGGGACCCAGTACTTC. Translation: CASSYSNRGEGTQYF. The rearrangement uses TRBV6-5 and TRBJ2-5, with 7 nucleotides matching TRBD1. V was pared by 0 bases and J by 7 bases, with 8 bases of the junction left unmatched. CDR1 is MNHEY and CDR2 is SVGAGI in the germline V gene. The CDR3 is made up of 15 amino acids.

This chain links TRBV7-2 with TRBJ2-1; TRBD1 might be the D (5 bases). The CDR3 is 13 amino acids. V shed 4 bases and J shed 4 bases, with 8 bases lying between them. In germline, CDR1 is SGHTA, CDR2 FQGNSA. CDR3 sequence: CASSSDSYNEQFF. As DNA, the CDR3 is TGTGCCAGCAGCTCCGACAGTTACAATGAGCAGTTCTTC.

This clone was recorded only once. This chain links TRBV4-1 with TRBJ1-1; 7 bases agree with TRBD1. The CDR3 length is 15 residues. V lost 6 bases, J lost 8 bases, and 15 bases stayed unmatched. From germline, CDR1 is MGHRA and CDR2 YSYEKL. The CDR3 DNA follows: TGCGCCAGCAGTGATATAGGGGGCAGGGGAGACGAAGCTTTCTTT. It yields the protein CASSDIGGRGDEAFF.

The rearrangement joins TRBV9 to TRBJ1-1, with 7 nucleotides matching TRBD1. The ends lost 4 bases at V and 5 bases at J; junction bases unmatched: 8. The CDR3 extends over 14 amino acids. CDR1 is SGDLS and CDR2 is YYNGEE in the germline V gene. The CDR3 sequence: CASSPVQGRTEAFF. The CDR3 nucleotides read TGTGCCAGCAGCCCAGTACAGGGGAGGACTGAAGCTTTCTTT.

V is TRBV27 and J is TRBJ1-2; tentative D call: TRBD1 (6 bases). V lost 9 bases to trimming and J lost 7 bases, with 18 bases between them. Germline V gene lookup returns CDR1 MNHEY and CDR2 SMNVEV (reference sequence). This CDR3 spans 13 amino acids. The CDR3 region is CASRVSQGSGYTF. CDR3 bases: TGTGCCAGTCGGGTGTCACAGGGAAGTGGCTACACCTTC.

Only one count was recorded for this clone. The chain carries TRBV19 and TRBJ2-7; TRBD1 agrees at 8 bases. The CDR3 spans 14 residues. The ends lost 5 bases at V and 5 bases at J; junction bases unmatched: 8. Germline CDR1 reads LNHDA; CDR2 reads SQIVND (reference sequence). CDR3 sequence (DNA): TGTGCCAGTAGTGTCGGACAGGGTACCCACGAGCAGTACTTC. This codes for CASSVGQGTHEQYF. Drawing the rest from reference TRBV19 and TRBJ2-7, the complete variable domain is DGGITQSPKYLFRKEGQNVTLSCEQNLNHDAMYWYRQDPGQGLRLIYYSQIVNDFQKGDIAEGYSVSREKKESFPLTVTSAQKNPTAFYLCASSVGQGTHEQYFGPGTRLTVT.

This clone came up once. The genes are TRBV27 and TRBJ1-2; no reliable D call. The germline V and J ends were trimmed by 4 bases and 7 bases, with 16 bases remaining between them. Looked up from germline, CDR1 is MNHEY and CDR2 is SMNVEV (reference sequence). The CDR3 is 14 amino acids. The CDR3 sequence: CASSSLAVRSGYTF. In nucleotides, the CDR3 is TGTGCCAGCAGTTCTTTGGCAGTTAGGAGTGGCTACACCTTC.

Worth noting for this clone: Other DNA sequences in this sample translate to the same CDR3. The genes are TRBV6-5 and TRBJ1-2; TRBD1 agrees at 7 bases. The germline V gene has CDR1 MNHEY and CDR2 SVGAGI. The V segment lost 2 bases and the J segment 4 bases; nucleotides outside the gene matches: 4. The CDR3 has 14 residues. This CDR3 reads CASSYSRDSYGYTF. The CDR3 DNA reads as TGTGCCAGCAGTTACAGCCGGGACAGCTATGGCTACACCTTC.

This chain uses TRBV29-1 with TRBJ2-3; 8 nucleotides align to TRBD1. The CDR3 is made up of 13 amino acids. V shed 3 bases and J 5 bases; nucleotides not matched to a gene: 4. The germline gives CDR1 SQVTM, CDR2 ANQGSEA. CDR3 residues: CSVDSTGGDTQYF. The CDR3 nucleotides are TGCAGCGTTGATTCCACAGGGGGAGATACGCAGTATTTT.

V usage is TRBV28 and J usage is TRBJ2-1; TRBD2 matches 7 bases. The CDR3 totals 14 residues. The ends lost 2 bases at V and 15 bases at J; junction bases unmatched: 13. The germline CDR1 and CDR2 sequences are MDHEN and SYDVKM. This chain's CDR3 is CASSLHRREGGGFF. Written as DNA, the CDR3 is TGTGCCAGCAGTTTACACCGGAGGGAGGGCGGGGGGTTCTTC.

The CDR3 spells CASSSGQGYEQYF. In DNA form, the CDR3 reads TGCGCCAGCAGCTCAGGACAGGGCTACGAGCAGTACTTC. V usage is TRBV5-1 and J usage is TRBJ2-7; 8 bases map to TRBD1. This CDR3 has 13 amino acids. The junction had 2 bases not matched to a gene; V was cut back by 3 bases and J by 3 bases. Germline loops: CDR1 SGHRS, CDR2 YFSETQ.

CDR3 in amino acids: CASSQEGTSGYEQYF. In nucleotides, the CDR3 is TGTGCCAGCAGCCAAGAGGGGACTAGCGGCTACGAGCAGTACTTC. The gene calls are TRBV4-2 and TRBJ2-7, with 11 bases lining up with TRBD2. Unmatched junction bases numbered 1, after V lost 0 bases and J lost 3 bases. Per germline, CDR1 LGHNA and CDR2 YNFKEQ. CDR3 length: 15 residues.

The J gene is TRBJ2-5, the V gene TRBV28; tentative D call: TRBD2 (7 bases). The CDR3 runs 13 residues. CDR1 and CDR2 from the germline V gene are MDHEN and SYDVKM. Trimming removed 3 bases from V and 5 bases from J, with 10 bases in between. CDR3 sequence: CASSFGGPETQYF. The CDR3 coding sequence is TGTGCCAGCAGTTTCGGGGGGCCGGAGACCCAGTACTTC.